This T cell receptor beta chain comes out of a study of OX40 agonist ivuxolimab in advanced cancers. About the study: The drug used for patients, ivuxolimab, was an agonistic anti-OX40 (CD134) antibody. The mean age was roughly 60 years, ranging from about 20 to 79, with 82.7% of participants male. Enrollees could have had prior anti-PD-1, anti-PD-L1 or anti-CTLA-4 therapy, which 30% to 50% had received. The study, taken as a whole, reports: Low normalized T-cell clonal expansion was additionally recorded for some nonresponders.

This table comes from immunoSEQ multiplex PCR, and its TCRdb copy is limited to in-frame clones, with some not included. This table has 70,000 to 95,000 clones, 85% to 95% appearing once. V gave up 4 bases and J gave up 7 bases; unmatched junction bases: 12. Germline-derived CDR1 and CDR2 are SGHAT and FQNNGV. This CDR3 has 15 amino acids. In regard to this clone: Its matching antigen is unknown.

The source material was CD4+ or CD8+ T cells sorted from blood, sampled in a trial of the OX40 agonist ivuxolimab. This clonotype originated in an adult with an advanced solid tumor such as melanoma, head and neck, liver or kidney cancer. V is TRBV11-2 and J is TRBJ1-1; 7 bases align to TRBD1. DNA of the CDR3: TGTGCCAGCAGCTCTAGAGGAGGGGGCTTGGTTGAAGCTTTCTTT. Its protein is CASSSRGGGLVEAFF. Full variable domain (remainder filled in from reference TRBV11-2 and TRBJ1-1): EAGVAQSPRYKIIEKRQSVAFWCNPISGHATLYWYQQILGQGPKLLIQFQNNGVVDDSQLPKDRFSAERLKGVDSTLKIQPAKLEDSAVYLCASSSRGGGLVEAFFGQGTRLTVV.